One sample yielded the 13 T cell receptor beta chains listed below, sequenced in a study of cytomegalovirus exposure and HLA in healthy donors. Amplification used 60 Vbeta primers and 13 Jbeta primers. This table comes from immunoSEQ multiplex PCR, and its TCRdb copy is limited to in-frame clones, with some not included. The sample has about 120,000 clones; roughly 80% are singletons. Sequencing input: PBMCs. These receptors were obtained from a man between 18 and 35 years old in good health and CMV-seropositive.

This CDR3 is CATIPGDEGNTIYF. The CDR3 DNA is TGCGCCACTATACCCGGGGATGAGGGAAACACCATATATTTT. This chain uses TRBV10-1 with TRBJ1-3; D not certain. Germline V CDR1 and CDR2: WNHNN, SYGVQD (reference sequence). The CDR3 totals 14 residues. The ends were cut back, 10 bases at V and 4 bases at J, with 17 bases in the middle.

J is TRBJ2-7 and V is TRBV28, with 11 bases matching TRBD2. Per germline, CDR1 MDHEN and CDR2 SYDVKM. V lost 6 bases and J lost 3; bases outside the gene matches: 10. This CDR3 contains 16 residues. The DNA of the CDR3 is TGTGCCAGCAGCCCGGGGGCTAGCGGGGGGCGCTACGAGCAGTACTTC. Translation: CASSPGASGGRYEQYF.

The V call is TRBV5-6, the J call TRBJ1-5, with TRBD1 as a possible D gene (6 bases). The length of the CDR3 is 16 residues. Germline CDR1 and CDR2: SGHDT and YYEEEE. The ends were cut back, 0 bases at V and 0 bases at J, with 10 bases in the middle. DNA of the CDR3: TGTGCCAGCAGCTTGGACAGGGACTATAGCAATCAGCCCCAGCATTTT. It encodes CASSLDRDYSNQPQHF.

The rearrangement links TRBV18 to TRBJ1-1; D is possibly TRBD1 (6 bases). Trimming shortened V by 6 bases and J by 1 base, and 15 bases separated the two germline ends. CDR3 size: 15 residues. Germline V gene sequence: CDR1 KGHSH, CDR2 LQKENI. The CDR3 sequence: CASSPDLQGNTEAFF. For the CDR3, the DNA is TGTGCCAGCTCCCCGGATTTACAGGGGAACACTGAAGCTTTCTTT.

This clone came up a few times. The gene calls are TRBV5-1 and TRBJ2-5; TRBD1 might be the D (5 bases). V lost 4 bases and J 5 bases, leaving 12 bases between the germline ends. CDR1 and CDR2 from the germline V gene are SGHRS and YFSETQ. CDR3 length equals 13 residues. The CDR3 DNA is TGCGCCAGCAGCGATTCAGGGTACGAGACCCAGTACTTC. It codes for CASSDSGYETQYF.

A remark on this clone: This sample also contains other DNA sequences that code for the same CDR3. CDR3: CASSGRRMNTEAFF. In DNA, the CDR3 is TGTGCCAGCAGTGGGAGGAGAATGAACACTGAAGCTTTCTTT. The chain carries TRBV6-4 and TRBJ1-1; D call uncertain. Trimming removed 4 bases from V and 0 bases from J, with 9 bases in between. Germline assignment: CDR1 MRHNA and CDR2 SNTAGT. This CDR3 has 14 residues.

This clone was counted between two and nine times. V is TRBV7-2 and J is TRBJ1-2; unclear D gene. The CDR3 totals 15 residues. The germline V gene encodes CDR1 SGHTA and CDR2 FQGNSA. V was shortened by 1 base and J by 0 bases, with 9 bases between the two germline ends. In nucleotides, the CDR3 is TGTGCCAGCAGCTTAGTGGAGATCCCTAACTATGGCTACACCTTC. It specifies CASSLVEIPNYGYTF. The full variable domain, its missing parts supplied by reference TRBV7-2 and TRBJ1-2, is GAGVSQSPSNKVTEKGKDVELRCDPISGHTALYWYRQSLGQGLEFLIYFQGNSAPDKSGLPSDRFSAERTGGSVSTLTIQRTQQEDSAVYLCASSLVEIPNYGYTFGSGTRLTVV.

This CDR3 is CASSLGLLAGGYEQYF. The CDR3 region has the DNA TGTGCCAGCAGCTTGGGTTTACTAGCGGGTGGCTACGAGCAGTACTTC. The chain recombines TRBV5-4 with TRBJ2-7; 9 positions agree with TRBD2. Trimming removed 0 bases from V and 3 bases from J; junction bases left unmatched: 7. Germline V gene lookup returns CDR1 SGHNT and CDR2 YYREEE (reference sequence). This CDR3 spans 16 amino acids.

CDR3 coding DNA: TGCAGCGCCTTAGCGGGGGGGTCCTACGAGCAGTACTTC. Its protein is CSALAGGSYEQYF. The V call is TRBV29-1, the J call TRBJ2-7, with 11 bases fitting TRBD2. Germline assignment: CDR1 SQVTM and CDR2 ANQGSEA. The ends lost 7 bases at V and 1 base at J; junction bases unmatched: 3. This CDR3 has 13 residues.

V is TRBV10-3 and J is TRBJ2-7; 7 positions agree with TRBD1. The V gene end was trimmed by 5 bases and the J gene end by 4 bases; junction bases not matched to a gene: 5. CDR3 length equals 13 residues. The germline gives CDR1 ENHRY, CDR2 SYGVKD. The CDR3: CAISTGEAYEQYF. The DNA of the CDR3 is TGTGCCATCAGTACAGGGGAAGCGTACGAGCAGTACTTC.

V gene TRBV15 combines with J gene TRBJ2-1, with TRBD2 identical over 7 bases. CDR1 and CDR2 (germline): LNHNV, YYDKDF (reference sequence). The CDR3 loop spans 14 amino acids. The ends lost 5 bases at V and 3 bases at J; junction bases unmatched: 4. This chain's CDR3 is CATSQRGYYNEQFF. The CDR3 DNA follows: TGTGCCACCAGCCAGCGGGGATACTACAATGAGCAGTTCTTC.

In DNA, the CDR3 is TGTGCCAGCAGTCAGAATCCGTACTCTGGGGCCAACGTCCTGACTTTC. It yields the protein CASSQNPYSGANVLTF. The chain links TRBV28 to TRBJ2-6; no clear D gene. Germline CDR1 reads MDHEN; CDR2 reads SYDVKM. V was clipped by 5 bases and J by 0 bases, with 11 bases between them. The CDR3 totals 16 residues.

The chain links TRBV7-9 to TRBJ1-3, with 8 bases fitting TRBD1. The trim removed 4 bases at V and 4 bases at J, leaving 3 bases unmatched. Germline V gene sequence: CDR1 SEHNR, CDR2 FQNEAQ (reference sequence). This CDR3 contains 14 residues. This CDR3 is CASSSWTGGNTIYF. The CDR3 coding sequence is TGTGCCAGCAGCTCCTGGACAGGGGGAAACACCATATATTTT.